The 30 T cell receptor beta chains below all came from one sample that was sequenced in a study of shared clonotypes between healthy human individuals. Repertoires were generated with immunoSEQ multiplex PCR, while TCRdb's copy carries only in-frame clones and drops some. Of nearly 1 million clones listed, over 75% were seen once; the top ten hold around 1.5%. The specimen sequenced was memory CD4+ T cells sorted from blood. As for subset: CD45RA-negative fraction. Receptor source: a man between 18 and 35 years old in good health.

The chain has TRBV5-1 and TRBJ2-2; 7 nucleotides line up with TRBD1. The ends lost 4 bases at V and 0 bases at J; junction bases unmatched: 3. Looked up from germline, CDR1 is SGHRS and CDR2 is YFSETQ. The CDR3 contains 15 residues. CDR3 sequence: CASSTGQANTGELFF. DNA of the CDR3: TGCGCCAGCAGCACCGGACAGGCGAACACCGGGGAGCTGTTTTTT.

The gene calls are TRBV15 and TRBJ1-1; unclear D gene. CDR1 and CDR2 (germline): LNHNV, YYDKDF (reference sequence). This CDR3 is built from 14 residues. The V end was cut by 5 bases, the J end by 1 base, with 11 bases between. The DNA of the CDR3 is TGTGCCACCAGCCCAAGAGGCACGAACACTGAAGCTTTCTTT. Translated: CATSPRGTNTEAFF.

The chain joins TRBV6-4 to TRBJ1-6, with D possibly TRBD1 on 5 matching bases. Germline CDR1 is MRHNA and CDR2 is SNTAGT. The V and J ends lost 5 bases and 3 bases respectively, with 8 bases between them. This CDR3 spans 14 amino acids. The CDR3 coding sequence is TGTGCCAGCAGTTTAAGGGGCTATAATTCACCCCTCCACTTT. Translation gives CASSLRGYNSPLHF.

The chain has TRBV18 and TRBJ2-7; 9 bases fit TRBD2. The germline V gene has CDR1 KGHSH and CDR2 LQKENI. Trimming took 0 bases from V and 7 from J; bases not matched to a gene: 7. The CDR3 has 15 amino acids. The CDR3 loop is CASSPPPAGGGEQYF. In nucleotides, the CDR3 is TGTGCCAGCTCACCACCCCCAGCGGGAGGAGGAGAGCAGTACTTC.

This clone was recorded only once. The chain is built from TRBV23-1 and TRBJ1-3, with 7 bases fitting TRBD1. TRBV23-1 has ORF status, its function being uncertain. V was pared by 11 bases and J by 0 bases, with 13 bases of the junction left unmatched. The CDR3 runs 16 residues. CDR3 nucleotide sequence: TGCGCCGCCGACCTTCCGGGACAGAACTCTGGAAACACCATATATTTT. Encoded protein: CAADLPGQNSGNTIYF.

This chain uses TRBV15 with TRBJ2-4; TRBD1 matches at 7 bases. This CDR3 comprises 16 residues. With V trimmed by 4 bases and J by 0 bases, 6 bases remained unmatched. Germline CDR1 is LNHNV and CDR2 is YYDKDF (reference sequence). The CDR3 sequence is CATSKETGLAKNIQYF. The CDR3, as DNA: TGTGCCACCAGCAAAGAGACAGGGTTAGCCAAAAACATTCAGTACTTC.

The chain has TRBV7-8 and TRBJ1-2, with 12 positions matching TRBD1. The V gene end was trimmed by 2 bases and the J gene end by 8 bases; junction bases not matched to a gene: 6. CDR1 is SGHVS, CDR2 FQNEAQ, per germline. The CDR3 has 15 amino acids. CDR3 in amino acids: CASSLTGQGAGGYTF. CDR3 in DNA: TGTGCCAGCAGCTTAACGGGACAGGGGGCCGGAGGCTACACCTTC.

The J gene is TRBJ1-4, the V gene TRBV30; D unclear. V was cut by 1 base and J by 1 base, with 7 bases left in between. Germline CDR1 and CDR2: GTSNPN and SVGIG (reference sequence). The CDR3 is 14 amino acids. The CDR3 is CAWSGTVTNEKLFF. The CDR3 nucleotides read TGTGCCTGGAGTGGGACCGTAACTAATGAAAAACTGTTTTTT. The full variable domain, rest sourced from reference TRBV30 and TRBJ1-4, is SQTIHQWPATLVQPVGSPLSLECTVEGTSNPNLYWYRQAAGRGLQLLFYSVGIGQISSEVPQNLSASRPQDRQFILSSKKLLLSDSGFYLCAWSGTVTNEKLFFGSGTQLSVL.

The genes are TRBV18 and TRBJ2-6; 9 bases are shared with TRBD1. Trimming at V came to 4 bases and at J to 7 bases, leaving 8 bases not matched to a gene. There are 16 residues in the CDR3. Germline CDR1 KGHSH, CDR2 LQKENI. CDR3 in amino acids: CASSRYRDREANVLTF. For the CDR3, the DNA is TGTGCCAGCTCACGCTACCGGGACAGGGAAGCCAACGTCCTGACTTTC.

The chain uses TRBV5-4 and TRBJ2-7; possible D gene TRBD2, 6 bases. CDR1 and CDR2 from the germline V gene are SGHNT and YYREEE (reference sequence). Trimming took 4 bases from V and 1 from J, leaving 15 bases between them. The CDR3 sequence is 15 residues long. The DNA for the CDR3 is TGTGCCAGCAGCAGGGCCGGGGGAGAATCCTACGAGCAGTACTTC. The encoded protein is CASSRAGGESYEQYF.

V and J are TRBV2 and TRBJ2-5; a weak D match, TRBD2 (5 bases). The CDR3 sequence is 12 residues long. V dropped 6 bases and J dropped 5 bases, with 10 bases sitting between them. Per germline, CDR1 SNHLY and CDR2 FYNNEI. The CDR3: CASRADGETQYF. The CDR3 bases are TGTGCCAGCAGAGCGGACGGGGAGACCCAGTACTTC.

V is TRBV10-3 and J is TRBJ1-2, with a possible D match to TRBD1 (5 bases). Germline V gene lookup returns CDR1 ENHRY and CDR2 SYGVKD. This CDR3 spans 15 amino acids. The V end lost 4 bases, the J end lost 8 bases, and 20 bases lay between the germline ends. The CDR3 sequence is CAISVGREGTDGYTF. The CDR3 DNA sequence: TGTGCCATCAGTGTCGGCAGGGAGGGTACCGACGGCTACACCTTC.

This clone was seen only a few times. V is TRBV6-6 and J is TRBJ1-5, with a possible D match to TRBD1 (6 bases). V lost 9 bases, J lost 3 bases, and 12 bases lay in between. The CDR3 is 13 residues long. Germline lookup yields CDR1 MNHNY and CDR2 SVGAGI (reference sequence). The CDR3 nucleotides are TGTGCCAGTGAACAGGGCGTCAATCAGCCCCAGCATTTT. Translated, it gives CASEQGVNQPQHF.

CDR3 amino acids: CASMRVPGELFF. CDR3 DNA sequence: TGTGCCAGCATGCGGGTCCCCGGGGAGCTGTTTTTT. The gene calls are TRBV6-1 and TRBJ2-2; perhaps TRBD2 as D (5 bases). This CDR3 has 12 amino acids. V was clipped by 7 bases and J by 6 bases, with 9 bases between them. Germline CDR1 and CDR2: MNHNS and SASEGT.

The rearrangement joins TRBV2 to TRBJ1-5; D is uncertain. V was trimmed by 9 bases and J by 0 bases, leaving 12 bases between them. The germline V gene encodes CDR1 SNHLY and CDR2 FYNNEI. The CDR3 extends over 14 amino acids. The CDR3 is CASGEAYSNQPQHF. CDR3 nucleotides: TGTGCCAGTGGGGAGGCTTATAGCAATCAGCCCCAGCATTTT.

This chain joins TRBV6-5 and TRBJ2-3, with D maybe TRBD2 (5 bases). Trimming left V 0 bases short and J 6 bases short, with 7 bases between. The CDR3 consists of 13 residues. From germline, CDR1 is MNHEY and CDR2 SVGAGI. The CDR3 region is CASSYSPGDTQYF. CDR3 DNA: TGTGCCAGCAGTTACTCACCGGGGGATACGCAGTATTTT.

The count of this clone is one. The V and J genes are TRBV7-2 and TRBJ2-7; unclear D gene. This CDR3 contains 14 residues. Germline CDR1 and CDR2: SGHTA and FQGNSA. V was pared by 5 bases and J by 3 bases, with 14 bases between. The CDR3 DNA is TGTGCCAGCAGCCCGGGCGCTGGGGTCTACGAGCAGTACTTC. It is translated as CASSPGAGVYEQYF.

The chain carries TRBV5-8 and TRBJ2-3, with D perhaps TRBD1 (5 bases). The CDR3 contains 16 residues. Looked up from germline, CDR1 is SGHTS and CDR2 is YDEGEE. Trimming took 4 bases from V and 1 from J, leaving 16 bases between them. In DNA, the CDR3 is TGTGCCAGCAGCACTTTGACAGCCAGTGGCACAGATACGCAGTATTTT. It codes for CASSTLTASGTDTQYF.

The CDR3 sequence is CASRTNRAPTGELFF. The CDR3 coding sequence is TGTGCCAGCAGAACTAACAGGGCCCCCACCGGGGAGCTGTTTTTT. The chain couples TRBV7-2 to TRBJ2-2; TRBD1 is a possible D gene (6 bases). CDR3 size: 15 residues. Per the germline V gene, CDR1 is SGHTA and CDR2 is FQGNSA. The ends were cut back, 6 bases at V and 4 bases at J, with 15 bases in the middle.

V gene TRBV5-1 combines with J gene TRBJ2-2, with a weak D call TRBD1 (7 bases). Trimming removed 4 bases from V and 4 bases from J, with 26 bases in between. The CDR3 loop spans 19 amino acids. Germline-derived CDR1 and CDR2 are SGHRS and YFSETQ. The chain's CDR3 is CASSPIAGSGTVPTGELFF. The CDR3 DNA follows: TGCGCCAGCAGCCCAATCGCGGGATCCGGGACAGTTCCCACCGGGGAGCTGTTTTTT. Combining the CDR3 with reference TRBV5-1 and TRBJ2-2 gives the whole variable domain KAGVTQTPRYLIKTRGQQVTLSCSPISGHRSVSWYQQTPGQGLQFLFEYFSETQRNKGNFPGRFSGRQFSNSRSEMNVSTLELGDSALYLCASSPIAGSGTVPTGELFFGEGSRLTVL.

V and J are TRBV7-2 and TRBJ1-2; maybe TRBD1 (5 bases). Trimming removed 2 bases from V and 8 bases from J, with 15 bases in between. Germline V gene data show CDR1 as SGHTA and CDR2 as FQGNSA. The CDR3 totals 14 residues. The CDR3 region has the DNA TGTGCCAGCAGCTTACGAATCCCAGGGTCCGGCTACACCTTC. It specifies CASSLRIPGSGYTF.

A note on this clone: Relative to the germline gene, one junction end is altered; a read error may explain this. This rearrangement joins TRBV7-7 to TRBJ2-1; the match to TRBD2 covers 10 bases. Germline CDR1 reads SSHAT; CDR2 reads FNYEAQ (reference sequence). This CDR3 region has 16 residues. The CDR3 DNA reads as TGTGCTAGCAGCTTAGCGGGAGGCTCACTTTACAATGAGCAGTTCTTC. This sequence encodes CASSLAGGSLYNEQFF. The full variable domain, with the rest looked up from reference TRBV7-7 and TRBJ2-1, is GAGVSQSPRYKVTKRGQDVTLRCDPISSHATLYWYQQALGQGPEFLTYFNYEAQPDKSGLPSDRFSAERPEGSISTLTIQRTEQRDSAMYRCASSLAGGSLYNEQFFGPGTRLTVL.

V usage is TRBV5-1 and J usage is TRBJ1-1; 8 bases are shared with TRBD1. With V trimmed by 4 bases and J by 2 bases, 4 bases remained unmatched. The CDR3 sequence is 14 residues long. Germline V gene lookup returns CDR1 SGHRS and CDR2 YFSETQ. The chain's CDR3 is CASSPQGANTEAFF. Here the CDR3 DNA reads TGCGCCAGCAGCCCGCAGGGGGCAAACACTGAAGCTTTCTTT.

This clone occurred once. V gene TRBV28 combines with J gene TRBJ1-4; the D is unclear. CDR3 size: 15 residues. Trimming removed 3 bases at V and 7 bases at J, with 15 bases between. Germline lookup yields CDR1 MDHEN and CDR2 SYDVKM. The CDR3 is CASSFRASGSEKLFF. CDR3 sequence (DNA): TGTGCCAGCAGTTTCCGGGCCTCCGGAAGTGAAAAACTGTTTTTT.

The chain links TRBV27 to TRBJ2-1; 10 nucleotides match TRBD1. CDR1 and CDR2 from the germline V gene are MNHEY and SMNVEV (reference sequence). The CDR3 has 16 residues. V trimming: 5 bases; J trimming: 1 base; junction bases outside the gene matches: 5. The CDR3 reads CASSPAGQGSYNEQFF. The CDR3 nucleotides are TGTGCCAGCAGTCCGGCGGGACAGGGGTCCTACAATGAGCAGTTCTTC.

V and J are TRBV7-9 and TRBJ2-7; D uncertain. There are 13 residues in the CDR3. Between the trimmed V and J ends, which lost 5 bases and 8 bases, there was a span of 16 bases. The V gene's germline CDR1 is SEHNR and CDR2 FQNEAQ (reference sequence). The CDR3 reads CASSTIGGDQQYF. DNA for the CDR3: TGTGCCAGCAGCACCATTGGTGGGGATCAGCAGTACTTC.

The rearrangement joins TRBV7-2 to TRBJ2-7; 12 bases align to TRBD2. The CDR3 is 15 amino acids. The V segment lost 3 bases and the J segment 6 bases; nucleotides outside the gene matches: 6. The germline V gene has CDR1 SGHTA and CDR2 FQGNSA. CDR3 region: CASSLSLAGGGEQYF. The CDR3, as DNA: TGTGCCAGCAGCTTGTCACTAGCGGGAGGCGGCGAGCAGTACTTC.

The V gene is TRBV19, the J gene TRBJ1-6; 10 bases line up with TRBD1. The CDR3 length is 15 residues. CDR1 LNHDA and CDR2 SQIVND come from the germline V gene (reference sequence). J gave up 9 bases and V 9 bases, and 11 bases lay outside the gene matches. The CDR3 region has the DNA TGTGCCAGCCGGGACAGGGGACCTGGCGGTTCACCCCTCCACTTT. Protein: CASRDRGPGGSPLHF.

The J gene is TRBJ2-7, the V gene TRBV7-2, with 9 bases that match TRBD1. Trimming removed 4 bases from V and 2 bases from J; junction bases left unmatched: 9. The CDR3 runs 16 residues. Germline V lookup: CDR1 SGHTA, CDR2 FQGNSA. In DNA form, the CDR3 reads TGTGCCAGCAGCTCCGAACAGGGGGCGAACCCCTACGAGCAGTACTTC. Residues: CASSSEQGANPYEQYF.

The chain carries TRBV11-3 and TRBJ2-2; D is undetermined. V lost 1 base to trimming and J lost 1 base, with 7 bases between them. This CDR3 comprises 15 residues. Per the germline V gene, CDR1 is SGHNT and CDR2 is YENEEA. The CDR3 is CASSLGGENTGELFF. The CDR3 DNA sequence: TGTGCCAGCAGCTTAGGTGGAGAGAACACCGGGGAGCTGTTTTTT.